Following are 14 T cell receptor beta chains from one sample sequenced in a study of CD8 T cells in Susac syndrome. Random hexamers served to reverse transcribe roughly 0.45 to 1 ug RNA. A single record per CDR3 protein comes from TCRdb applying MiXCR to the immunoSEQ multiplex PCR reads. The sample yields 150,000 to 200,000 distinct CDR3 sequences, 93% seen once. The sample consisted of CD4+ T cells from PBMCs. These receptors were obtained from a human donor in good health.

The V call is TRBV7-7, the J call TRBJ2-2; 10 nucleotides agree with TRBD2. Germline lookup yields CDR1 SSHAT and CDR2 FNYEAQ (reference sequence). V lost 5 bases and J lost 5; bases outside the gene matches: 8. The CDR3 spans 16 residues. CDR3 residues: CASSPRGSGGTGELFF. The CDR3 region has the DNA TGTGCCAGCAGCCCCCGGGGTAGCGGGGGGACCGGGGAGCTGTTTTTT.

The genes are TRBV7-9 and TRBJ2-7; 12 bases map to TRBD1. Germline V lookup: CDR1 SEHNR, CDR2 FQNEAQ (reference sequence). Trimming at V came to 4 bases and at J to 4 bases, leaving 5 bases not matched to a gene. This CDR3 comprises 15 residues. For the CDR3, the DNA is TGTGCCAGCAGCTCCCTGGGACAGGGGGCGTACGAGCAGTACTTC. Residues: CASSSLGQGAYEQYF.

The chain carries TRBV7-2 and TRBJ2-7; D remains ambiguous. Looked up from germline, CDR1 is SGHTA and CDR2 is FQGNSA. V lost 4 bases and J 4 bases, leaving 8 bases between the germline ends. The CDR3 is 12 residues long. CDR3 bases: TGTGCCAGCAGCTCGAACAGATACGAGCAGTACTTC. It codes for CASSSNRYEQYF.

The rearrangement joins TRBV5-4 to TRBJ2-4, with 9 positions matching TRBD1. Trimming removed 1 base from V and 7 bases from J; junction bases left unmatched: 9. Germline-derived CDR1 and CDR2 are SGHNT and YYREEE (reference sequence). The CDR3 covers 16 residues. In DNA, the CDR3 is TGTGCCAGCAGCTTGCTTAATCTACAGGGGGCGAACATTCAGTACTTC. Its translation: CASSLLNLQGANIQYF.

The chain recombines TRBV6-5 with TRBJ2-5, with TRBD2 matching 13 bases. Trimming at V came to 4 bases and at J to 5 bases, leaving 1 base not matched to a gene. The germline gives CDR1 MNHEY, CDR2 SVGAGI. The length of the CDR3 is 14 residues. For the CDR3, the DNA is TGTGCCAGCAGTTGGGGACTAGCGGGGGAGACCCAGTACTTC. Protein: CASSWGLAGETQYF.

The DNA for the CDR3 is TGCAGCGTTGACCAGGGGAATTTCAACACTGAAGCTTTCTTT. This sequence encodes CSVDQGNFNTEAFF. The chain carries TRBV29-1 and TRBJ1-1, with a weak D call TRBD1 (6 bases). Germline-derived CDR1 and CDR2 are SQVTM and ANQGSEA. Trimming removed 3 bases from V and 2 bases from J, with 13 bases in between. The CDR3 loop spans 14 amino acids.

V gene TRBV10-3 combines with J gene TRBJ2-1; 7 nucleotides match TRBD1. After removal of 3 bases from V and 8 bases from J, the junction contained 1 base not matched to a gene. Per the germline V gene, CDR1 is ENHRY and CDR2 is SYGVKD. There are 12 residues in the CDR3. The DNA of the CDR3 is TGTGCCATCAGTGACGGGACAGATGAGCAGTTCTTC. Translated, it gives CAISDGTDEQFF.

This sequence joins TRBV11-2 and TRBJ2-2; D is unclear. Trimming took 5 bases from V and 1 from J, leaving 14 bases between them. CDR1 and CDR2 from the germline V gene are SGHAT and FQNNGV. The CDR3 runs 16 residues. CDR3 sequence: CASSTRTAQNTGELFF. The CDR3 DNA follows: TGTGCCAGCAGCACGAGGACGGCTCAGAACACCGGGGAGCTGTTTTTT.

The rearrangement links TRBV30 to TRBJ2-5; maybe TRBD2 (5 bases). The V and J ends lost 4 bases and 1 base respectively, with 10 bases between them. The CDR3 runs to 13 residues. Germline V gene data show CDR1 as GTSNPN and CDR2 as SVGIG (reference sequence). The CDR3 sequence is CAWTEGSQETQYF. The CDR3 DNA reads as TGTGCCTGGACCGAGGGCAGCCAAGAGACCCAGTACTTC.

The V call is TRBV28, the J call TRBJ2-4; tentatively, D is TRBD2 (5 bases). The ends were cut back, 3 bases at V and 6 bases at J, with 12 bases in the middle. This CDR3 has 14 residues. From germline, CDR1 is MDHEN and CDR2 SYDVKM. The CDR3 is CASSFSGSGNIQYF. The CDR3 DNA reads TGTGCCAGCAGTTTTTCGGGGTCAGGAAACATTCAGTACTTC.

The chain carries TRBV6-1 and TRBJ2-3; TRBD1 agrees at 8 bases. With V trimmed by 8 bases and J by 4 bases, 11 bases remained unmatched. The CDR3 totals 15 residues. In germline, CDR1 is MNHNS, CDR2 SASEGT. The chain's CDR3 is CASLPRQGTPDTQYF. CDR3 DNA sequence: TGTGCCAGCCTCCCGAGACAGGGGACTCCAGATACGCAGTATTTT.

The J gene is TRBJ2-5, the V gene TRBV12-3 or TRBV12-4; D assignment may be TRBD1 or TRBD2 (5 bases each). The V end was cut by 4 bases, the J end by 7 bases, with 16 bases between. The length of the CDR3 is 14 residues. The CDR3 region has the DNA TGTGCCAGCAGTTCCCCGGGCGGGCAGGGGACCCAGTACTTC. It yields the protein CASSSPGGQGTQYF.

The rearrangement uses TRBV7-8 and TRBJ2-7; TRBD1 aligns across 7 bases. This CDR3 has 16 residues. Per germline, CDR1 SGHVS and CDR2 FQNEAQ. V lost 0 bases, J lost 3 bases, and 8 bases stayed unmatched. The CDR3 nucleotides read TGTGCCAGCAGCTTAGCGCGGAGACAGGGCAACTACGAGCAGTACTTC. Protein product: CASSLARRQGNYEQYF.

This clonotype is a singleton in its sample. The chain links TRBV30 to TRBJ1-4, with D hard to call. V was clipped by 7 bases and J by 8 bases, with 17 bases between them. In germline, CDR1 is GTSNPN, CDR2 SVGIG (reference sequence). The CDR3 covers 13 residues. CDR3 nucleotides: TGTGCCTTGAATAGAGGTTCGGAGGAAAAACTGTTTTTT. Its translation is CALNRGSEEKLFF.